Only a few counts were recorded for the clone carrying this TCR beta chain. Its target is unknown. The sample is drawn from a study of post-analysis software for immune sequencing data. Study-level points and caveats: By F measure, strong co-clustering occurred among samples prepared in the same batch. Among five TRBV segments more frequent in patients than controls were TRBV5-6, TRBV5-1 and TRBV20-1. Compared with controls, patients showed significantly lower normalized Chao1 diversity.

Unique molecular identifiers were present in the TCR beta cDNA libraries. The T cell input of roughly 1 to 11 million gave approximately 500,000 cDNA molecules. TCRdb recomputed calls from the PCR reads with MiXCR, one row per CDR3 protein. Here the sample spans 250,000 to 300,000 distinct CDR3 sequences, approximately 34% being singletons. The CDR3 runs 16 residues. Germline lookup yields CDR1 SNHLY and CDR2 FYNNEI. V lost 0 bases to trimming and J lost 5 bases, with 13 bases between them. The J gene is TRBJ1-4, the V gene TRBV2; tentative D call: TRBD1 (5 bases). This receptor was obtained from a girl between 5 and 17 years old with multiple sclerosis. Sequenced: blood. CDR3 sequence reads: CASSEALRGPNEKLFF. CDR3 sequence (DNA): TGTGCCAGCAGTGAAGCGCTACGGGGCCCCAATGAAAAACTGTTTTTT.